A selection of T cell receptor beta chains follows, all from one sample in a study of blood T cell repertoires in COVID-19. The method was immunoSEQ multiplex PCR; TCRdb's version includes in-frame clones alone and lacks a portion of them. The sample records 150,000 to 200,000 clones, roughly 88% being singletons. Input material: peripheral blood. Receptor source: a woman older than 75 with active or convalescent COVID-19. The conserved cysteine and the conserved F or W are not part of the CDR3 here. Rows give clone size only sometimes, using once, few, many, or a class for an expanded clone.

- | TRBJ1-1 | TRBV7-9 | ASSFPGDTEAF
- | TRBJ1-4 | TRBV27 | ASSLRVGGLGEKLF
once | TRBJ1-4 | TRBV7-2 | ASSQRSGTNEKLF
- | TRBJ1-2 | TRBV27 | ASSLRPGTGGTGYT
once | TRBJ1-5 | TRBV19 | ASERQGRNQPQH
- | TRBJ2-7 | TRBV5-5 | ASSRTSGGAYYEQY
- | TRBJ1-4 | TRBV12-5 | ARRTGGGKLF
- | TRBJ1-2 | TRBV19 | ASSIGTNSYGYT
- | TRBJ1-1 | TRBV2 | ASSVTINTEAF
- | TRBJ2-7 | TRBV7-2 | APAGGGPSYEQY
few | TRBJ1-1 | TRBV5-8 | ASGSWGGTEAF
- | TRBJ1-2 | TRBV30 | AWTRTLPTGGYT
- | TRBJ2-7 | TRBV6-5 | ASNPGQSYEQY
- | TRBJ1-6 | TRBV9 | ASSVNNSPLH
- | TRBJ1-6 | TRBV19 | ASSIGGSSYNSPLH
- | TRBJ2-1 | TRBV20-1 | SASSSGGVFYNEQF
- | TRBJ1-2 | TRBV19 | ASRGVDRAYGYT
once | TRBJ2-1 | TRBV10-3 | ATSVFSGGAMDEQF
few | TRBJ1-1 | TRBV28 | ASSFGGGYTEAF
- | TRBJ2-4 | TRBV18 | ASSLAGTGGSIAKNIQY
- | TRBJ1-2 | TRBV10-3 | AISPFDRGLGYT
- | TRBJ1-5 | TRBV12-5 | ASGPGTGGDQPQH
- | TRBJ1-4 | TRBV7-2 | ASSSYRGRSEKLF
- | TRBJ1-1 | TRBV7-7 | ASSFAGGTEAF
few | TRBJ1-5 | TRBV4-2 | ASSHSGGSNQPQH
few | TRBJ2-1 | TRBV19 | ASRKTSGGAGEQF
- | TRBJ2-1 | TRBV18 | ASSPPGTKDNEQF
- | TRBJ2-4 | TRBV6-2/TRBV6-3 | ASSRDSGPSKNIQY
- | TRBJ1-2 | TRBV12-3/TRBV12-4 | ASREQGSYGYT
few | TRBJ2-1 | TRBV27 | ASSPGLAGGYNEQF
- | TRBJ1-6 | TRBV10-3 | AISENPSSYNSPLH
- | TRBJ1-4 | TRBV12-3/TRBV12-4 | ASSQTGKLF
once | TRBJ2-7 | TRBV5-6 | ASSPGKRYEQY
- | TRBJ2-3 | TRBV4-3 | ASSLNRGTDTQY
- | TRBJ1-3 | TRBV10-3 | AISPATDSFSGNTIY
- | TRBJ1-6 | TRBV6-5 | ASSPQGTEISPLH
- | TRBJ1-1 | TRBV6-4 | ASRLQGPGEAF
- | TRBJ2-3 | TRBV2 | ASSEKSQSTDTQY
- | TRBJ1-2 | TRBV11-2 | ASTGLDRGLNYGYT
once | TRBJ2-2 | TRBV11-2 | ASSLEGVGGELF
- | TRBJ1-4 | TRBV29-1 | SVEDGGANEKLF
- | TRBJ2-1 | TRBV27 | ASSLYQGQGVSEQF
- | TRBJ1-2 | TRBV5-6 | ASSSDRGVLNYGYT
- | TRBJ2-3 | TRBV7-9 | ASSTRQGATDTQY
- | TRBJ2-1 | TRBV7-2 | ASSRDRGIYYEQF
- | TRBJ1-2 | TRBV4-2 | ASSQDGAPGYGYT
once | TRBJ2-7 | TRBV11-2 | ASSSGADSDLPYEQY
- | TRBJ1-1 | TRBV7-9 | ASTKTQGYTEAF
- | TRBJ1-1 | TRBV27 | ASSLSLTQGEIDTEAF
- | TRBJ2-7 | TRBV3-1/TRBV3-2 | ASSQSPSGSYEQY
- | TRBJ1-6 | TRBV6-4 | ASSDSPLPNSPLH
- | TRBJ2-5 | TRBV5-1 | ASSFLASGGEETQY
- | TRBJ2-1 | TRBV5-8 | ASTILGRGGGEQF